The sequence of this TCR beta chain was determined in a study of Graves' ophthalmopathy and Graves' hyperthyroidism (dated by TCRdb to 2017 to 2018). Background on the whole study: Peripheral blood samples were taken at the time of initial diagnosis, before any treatment was given. Following sample collection, hyperthyroidism patients were given methimazole at a starting dose of 30 mg daily, and ophthalmopathy patients were given high-dose intravenous methylprednisolone. In total, some 140 blood samples were TCR-sequenced: 43 ophthalmopathy, some 72 hyperthyroidism and approximately 17 hyperthyroidism-to-ophthalmopathy patients. The independent validation cohort included under 20 hyperthyroidism patients plus 17 patients who later progressed from hyperthyroidism to ophthalmopathy. To explore V-J signatures that distinguish ophthalmopathy from hyperthyroidism, a discovery set of 100 patients was enrolled, made up of 40 to 45 with ophthalmopathy and 57 with stable hyperthyroidism. The 85 to 100 discovery patients were randomly split 7:3 into training and test sets. In more than 5 hyperthyroidism patients, the T-cell repertoire of thyroid tissue was compared with the T-cell repertoire of blood. The study used signatures of the TCR beta repertoire to tell Graves' ophthalmopathy apart from Graves' hyperthyroidism and to predict which patients would progress to ophthalmopathy.

This clonotype was seen many times. Its antigen specificity is not known. There are no base qualities to consult, and no much larger clone falls within one base. Stable hyperthyroidism was defined as no progression to ophthalmopathy within 18 months of follow-up. Hyperthyroidism patients were newly diagnosed, with disease duration under 2 months, and aged 18 to 65 years. Patients with other autoimmune diseases, uncontrolled infections, pregnancy or lactation were excluded. Clinical symptoms, serum thyroxine, TRAb, thyroid ultrasound and orbital computed tomography formed the basis of the diagnosis. Using Ficoll-Paque density gradient centrifugation, PBMCs were isolated from about 9.4 ml of fresh peripheral blood. Trizol reagent was used to extract the total RNA, and its quality was then checked on an Agilent 2100 Bioanalyzer. Points the paper makes about the study in general: In validation, the model predicted ophthalmopathy progression with nearly 71% sensitivity and 72.22% specificity; 12 predicted patients were CT-confirmed with GO in a median of about 6.2 months. Most of the expanded thyroid clonotypes with a frequency above 0.001 were also detected in blood, and it was suggested that the thyroid immune response may be reflected by blood repertoires. No statistical method was used to set the sample size in advance, and the investigators knew which group each participant was assigned to. Ophthalmopathy was separated from stable hyperthyroidism by the 13-signature model with about 88% sensitivity and about 81% specificity in cross-validation and with 80%/75% in the test set.

For repertoire sequencing, TCR beta CDR3 regions were amplified from RNA transcripts. The first round was an RT-PCR using HTBI primers with the Qiagen OneStep RT-PCR kit, and this first round was followed by a second-round multiplex PCR, then size selection and purification. The libraries underwent paired-end sequencing with 100 bp reads on an Illumina HiSeq2000. The source study handled its data this way. SOAPnuke was used for read processing, and reads with adapters, uncalled bases, a mean Phred below 15, or no exact constant-primer or identifier match were discarded. High-quality paired reads were merged with COPE v1.2.5. Each unique nucleotide sequence was defined as a clonotype, and clonotypes were aligned to IMGT TRB V, D and J references with MiTCR v1.1. The analysis was limited to V-J combinations with a frequency above 0.0001, which together covered 98% to 99.2% of repertoires. A TCR clonal expansion and chaos score per V-J combination was defined as the ratio of F50 clonal expansion to chaos observed in the TCRdist matrix. Welch's t-statistics and random forest were used to narrow the features down to more than 10 V-J combinations, which were then fed into a naive Bayes classifier. Thyroid-blood repertoire similarity was quantified with the Morisita-Horn index. In TCRdb, the public reads were trimmed at Q25 with fastp and aligned with MiXCR, with productive beta chains retained. Every entry covers one CDR3 protein and lists the most common genes and DNA from its rows. The V and J calls shown here were made by TCRdb, not taken from the authors' results. The sample table records 350,000 to 400,000 distinct CDR3 sequences; over 15% of these occur just once. The top ten clones comprise about 7% of the sample.

The source material was peripheral blood. The receptor's source is a woman aged 18-29 years with stable Graves' hyperthyroidism. Donor details come from another sample of the same person, matched by shared clones.

At the DNA level, the sequence is TGTGCCAGCAGCTTATCCAGTCCCTACGAGCAGTACTTC. It encodes CASSLSSPYEQYF. The rearranged segments are TRBV7-2 and TRBJ2-7; the D gene identity is not certain. V is cut by 2 bases and J by 2 bases, and the space between the germline ends is 7 bases. The CDR3, cysteine through phenylalanine, is 13 amino acids long. Of the read, only the CDR3 DNA is kept; its 39 bases are in frame from base 1. CDR1 SGHTA and CDR2 FQGNSA were looked up in the germline V gene.